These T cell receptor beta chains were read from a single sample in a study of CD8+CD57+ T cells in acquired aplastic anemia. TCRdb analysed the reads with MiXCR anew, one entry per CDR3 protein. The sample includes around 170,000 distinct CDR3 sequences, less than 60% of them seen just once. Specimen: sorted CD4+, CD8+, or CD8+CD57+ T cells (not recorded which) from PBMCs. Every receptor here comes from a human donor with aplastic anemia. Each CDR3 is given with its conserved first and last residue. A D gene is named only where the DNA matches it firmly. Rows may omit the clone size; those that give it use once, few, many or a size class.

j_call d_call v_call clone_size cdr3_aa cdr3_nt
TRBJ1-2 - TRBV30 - CAWSDLPSGQRGYTF TGTGCCTGGAGTGACCTCCCCTCGGGGCAACGGGGCTACACCTTC
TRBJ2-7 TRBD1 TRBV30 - CAWSAGTDYEQYF TGTGCCTGGAGTGCAGGGACAGACTACGAGCAGTACTTC
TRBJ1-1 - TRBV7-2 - CASSSTRVEAFF TGTGCCAGCAGCTCGACGCGGGTTGAAGCTTTCTTT
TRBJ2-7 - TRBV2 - CASTLTGSEQYF TGTGCCAGCACCTTAACAGGGTCCGAGCAGTACTTC
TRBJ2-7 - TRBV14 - CASSLGAGAEQYF TGTGCCAGCAGCCTCGGGGCGGGGGCCGAGCAGTACTTC
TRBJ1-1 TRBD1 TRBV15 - CATSTDRVGRTEAFF TGTGCCACCAGCACCGACAGGGTGGGGAGGACTGAAGCTTTCTTT
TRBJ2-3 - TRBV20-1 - CSASDYDLTDTQYF TGCAGTGCTAGCGACTACGACTTAACAGATACGCAGTATTTT
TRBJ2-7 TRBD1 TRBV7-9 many CASSPWTGDSYEQYF TGTGCCAGCAGCCCCTGGACAGGGGACTCCTACGAGCAGTACTTC
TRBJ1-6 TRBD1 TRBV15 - CATSIGQGVGNSPLHF TGTGCCACCAGCATTGGACAGGGGGTCGGCAATTCACCCCTCCACTTT
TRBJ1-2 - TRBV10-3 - CAISESQGLGGYTF TGTGCCATCAGTGAGAGTCAGGGGCTGGGTGGCTACACCTTC
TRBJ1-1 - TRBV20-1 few CSAHRSNTEAFF TGCAGTGCCCACCGTTCGAACACTGAAGCTTTCTTT
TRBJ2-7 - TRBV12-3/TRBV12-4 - CASSAGRAGGEQYF TGTGCCAGCAGTGCCGGGAGGGCAGGGGGCGAGCAGTACTTC
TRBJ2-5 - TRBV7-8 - CASSLRGGGETQYF TGCGCCAGCAGCTTAAGAGGGGGGGGGGAGACCCAGTACTTC
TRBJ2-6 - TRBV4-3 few CASSQDLSGANVLTF TGCGCCAGCAGCCAAGATCTCTCTGGGGCCAACGTCCTGACTTTC
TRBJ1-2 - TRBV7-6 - CASSLDSYYGYTF TGTGCCAGCAGCTTAGACTCCTACTATGGCTACACCTTC
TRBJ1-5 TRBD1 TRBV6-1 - CASTVRQGSNQPQHF TGTGCCAGCACCGTTAGACAGGGAAGCAATCAGCCCCAGCATTTT
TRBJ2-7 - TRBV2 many CASSGGTAEDEQYF TGTGCCAGCAGTGGCGGGACCGCGGAGGACGAGCAGTACTTC
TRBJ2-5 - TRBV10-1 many CASSEAGSADPIQETQYF TGCGCCAGCAGTGAGGCGGGGAGTGCCGATCCCATACAAGAGACCCAGTACTTC
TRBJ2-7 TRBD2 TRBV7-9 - CASSLELAGYEQYF TGTGCCAGCAGCTTAGAGCTAGCGGGCTACGAGCAGTACTTC
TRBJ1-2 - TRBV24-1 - CATSERPGYSGYTF TGTGCCACCAGTGAACGTCCAGGGTACAGTGGCTACACCTTC
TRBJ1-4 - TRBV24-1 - CATSDSDATNEELFF TGTGCCACCAGTGATTCAGATGCAACTAATGAAGAACTGTTTTTT
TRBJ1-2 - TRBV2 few CASSDFYGYTF TGTGCCAGCAGTGATTTCTATGGCTACACCTTC
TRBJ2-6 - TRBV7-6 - CASRPSRGANVLTF TGTGCCAGCAGACCGTCGAGGGGGGCCAACGTCCTGACTTTC
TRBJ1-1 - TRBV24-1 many CATSDAAAAEAFF TGTGCCACCAGTGATGCGGCAGCGGCTGAAGCTTTCTTT
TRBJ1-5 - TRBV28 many CASKDEGPQHF TGTGCCAGCAAAGACGAAGGGCCCCAGCATTTT
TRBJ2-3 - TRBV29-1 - CSVADGKSTDTQYF TGCAGCGTTGCGGACGGAAAGAGCACAGATACGCAGTATTTT
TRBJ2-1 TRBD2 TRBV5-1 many CASSVGLAGVSDEQFF TGCGCCAGCAGCGTCGGTCTAGCGGGAGTTAGCGATGAGCAGTTCTTC
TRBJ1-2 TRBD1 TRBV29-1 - CSVADRAYGYTF TGCAGCGTCGCGGACAGGGCCTATGGCTACACCTTC
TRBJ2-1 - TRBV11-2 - CASSLDRGKQFF TGTGCCAGCAGCTTAGACCGGGGCAAGCAGTTCTTC
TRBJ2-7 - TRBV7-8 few CASSLGTPYEQYF TGTGCCAGCAGCCTAGGGACACCCTACGAGCAGTACTTC
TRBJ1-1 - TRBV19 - CATLGTINTEAFF TGTGCCACTCTCGGGACGATTAACACTGAAGCTTTCTTT
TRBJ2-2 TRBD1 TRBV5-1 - CASTGTENTGELFF TGCGCCAGTACCGGGACAGAGAACACCGGGGAGCTGTTTTTT
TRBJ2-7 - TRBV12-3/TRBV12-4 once CASSPGMHQYF TGTGCCAGCAGCCCCGGTATGCATCAGTACTTC